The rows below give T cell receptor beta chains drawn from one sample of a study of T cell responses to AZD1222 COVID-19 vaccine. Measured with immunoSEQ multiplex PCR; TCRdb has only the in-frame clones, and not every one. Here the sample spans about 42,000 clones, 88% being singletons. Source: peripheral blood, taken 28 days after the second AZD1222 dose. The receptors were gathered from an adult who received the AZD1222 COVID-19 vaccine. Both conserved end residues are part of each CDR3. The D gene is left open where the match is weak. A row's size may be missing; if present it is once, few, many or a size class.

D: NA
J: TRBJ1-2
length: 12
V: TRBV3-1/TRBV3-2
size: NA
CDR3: CASSQGNYGYTF
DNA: TGTGCCAGCAGCCAAGGTAACTATGGCTACACCTTC

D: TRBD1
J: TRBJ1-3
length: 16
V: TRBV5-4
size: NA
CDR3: CASSLDGQGGGNTIYF
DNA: TGTGCCAGCAGCTTGGACGGACAGGGGGGCGGAAACACCATATATTTT

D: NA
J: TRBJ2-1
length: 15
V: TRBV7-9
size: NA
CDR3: CASSLARGRGNEQFF
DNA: TGTGCCAGCAGCTTAGCTCGGGGGAGGGGGAATGAGCAGTTCTTC

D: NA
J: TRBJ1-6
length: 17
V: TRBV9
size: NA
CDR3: CASSVRHRSSYNSPLHF
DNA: TGTGCCAGCAGCGTAAGACACAGGAGCTCCTATAATTCACCCCTCCACTTT

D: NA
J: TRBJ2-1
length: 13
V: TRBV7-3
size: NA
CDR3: CASSQTGYNEQFF
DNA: TGTGCCAGCAGCCAAACAGGGTACAATGAGCAGTTCTTC

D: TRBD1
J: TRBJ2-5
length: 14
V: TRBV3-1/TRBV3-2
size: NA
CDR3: CASSQGTGQETQYF
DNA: TGTGCCAGCAGCCAAGGGACAGGACAAGAGACCCAGTACTTC

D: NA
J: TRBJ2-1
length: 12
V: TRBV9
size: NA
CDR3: CASSASGNEQFF
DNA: TGTGCCAGCAGCGCGAGCGGGAATGAGCAGTTCTTC

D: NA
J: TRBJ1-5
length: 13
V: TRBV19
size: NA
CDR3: CASSMQGAQPQHF
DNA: TGTGCCAGTAGTATGCAAGGGGCTCAGCCCCAGCATTTT

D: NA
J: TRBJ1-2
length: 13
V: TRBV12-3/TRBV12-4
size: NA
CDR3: CASSLTENYGYTF
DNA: TGTGCCAGCAGTTTGACCGAGAACTATGGCTACACCTTC

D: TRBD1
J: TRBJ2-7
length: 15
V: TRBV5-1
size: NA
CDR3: CASSETGGFNYEQYF
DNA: TGCGCCAGCAGCGAAACAGGGGGATTTAATTACGAGCAGTACTTC

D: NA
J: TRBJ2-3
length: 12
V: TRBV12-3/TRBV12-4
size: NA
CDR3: CASSLPPNTQYF
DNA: TGTGCCAGCAGTTTGCCCCCGAATACGCAGTATTTT

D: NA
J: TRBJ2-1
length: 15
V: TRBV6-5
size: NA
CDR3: CASRPPRGRAEEQFF
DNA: TGTGCCAGCAGGCCGCCCCGGGGCAGGGCGGAAGAGCAGTTCTTC

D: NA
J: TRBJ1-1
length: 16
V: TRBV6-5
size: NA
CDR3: CASSYGGAKRWTEAFF
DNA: TGTGCCAGCAGTTACGGGGGGGCGAAAAGGTGGACTGAAGCTTTCTTT

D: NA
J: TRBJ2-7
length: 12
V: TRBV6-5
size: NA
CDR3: CASSPAQGRKAF
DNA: TGTGCCAGCAGTCCAGCCCAGGGACGGAAAGCCTTC

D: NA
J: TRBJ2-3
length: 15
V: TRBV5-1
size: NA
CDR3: CASSFGGPDTDTQYF
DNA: TGCGCCAGCAGCTTCGGGGGTCCGGACACAGATACGCAGTATTTT

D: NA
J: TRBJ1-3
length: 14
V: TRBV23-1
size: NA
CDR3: CASSQSGVTDTIYF
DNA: TGCGCCAGCAGTCAATCGGGAGTGACGGACACCATATATTTT

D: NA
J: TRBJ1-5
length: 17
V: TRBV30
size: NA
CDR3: CAWSLGALGISNQPQHF
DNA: TGTGCCTGGAGTCTCGGGGCCCTTGGGATTTCAAATCAGCCCCAGCATTTT

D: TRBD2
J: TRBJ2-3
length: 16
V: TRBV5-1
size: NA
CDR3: CASGASGGAGTDTQYF
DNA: TGCGCCAGCGGAGCTAGCGGGGGGGCCGGCACAGATACGCAGTATTTT

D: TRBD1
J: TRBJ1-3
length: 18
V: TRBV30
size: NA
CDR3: CAWSPPGQGTFSGNTIYF
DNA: TGTGCCTGGAGCCCGCCGGGACAGGGGACCTTCTCTGGAAACACCATATATTTT

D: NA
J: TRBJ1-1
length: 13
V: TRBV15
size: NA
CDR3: CATSSVGGTEAFF
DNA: TGTGCCACCAGCAGTGTTGGGGGCACTGAAGCTTTCTTT

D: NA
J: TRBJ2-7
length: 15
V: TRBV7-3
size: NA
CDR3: CASSLTALGGHEQYF
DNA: TGTGCCAGCAGCTTAACCGCCTTAGGGGGGCACGAGCAGTACTTC

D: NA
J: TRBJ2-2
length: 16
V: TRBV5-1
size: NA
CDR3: CASRWVNREGIGELFF
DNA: TGCGCCAGCCGGTGGGTGAACAGGGAAGGAATCGGGGAGCTGTTTTTT

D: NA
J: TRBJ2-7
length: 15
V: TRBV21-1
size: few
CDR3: CASSYRDSNSYEQYF
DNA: TGTGCCAGCAGCTACCGGGACAGCAACTCCTACGAGCAGTACTTC

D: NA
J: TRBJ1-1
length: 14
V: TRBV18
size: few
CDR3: CASSPAIPNTEAFF
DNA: TGTGCCAGCTCACCAGCGATCCCGAACACTGAAGCTTTCTTT

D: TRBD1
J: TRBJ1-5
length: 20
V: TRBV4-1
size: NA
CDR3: CASSQVGGQGARRGNQPQHF
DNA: TGCGCCAGCAGCCAAGTGGGGGGACAGGGGGCGCGAAGGGGCAATCAGCCCCAGCATTTT

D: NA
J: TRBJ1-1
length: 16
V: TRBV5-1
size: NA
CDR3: CASSLSVSVPNTEAFF
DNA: TGCGCCAGCAGCTTGTCTGTTTCGGTACCGAACACTGAAGCTTTCTTT

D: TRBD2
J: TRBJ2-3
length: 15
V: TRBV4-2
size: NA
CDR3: CASSPGASGRDTQYF
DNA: TGTGCCAGCAGCCCCGGTGCTAGCGGGAGAGATACGCAGTATTTT

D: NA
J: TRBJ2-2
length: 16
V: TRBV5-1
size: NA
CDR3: CASSSPSSGATGELFF
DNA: TGCGCCAGCAGCTCACCGTCCTCTGGGGCCACCGGGGAGCTGTTTTTT

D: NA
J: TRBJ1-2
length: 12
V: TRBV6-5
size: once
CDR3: CASSWGNYGYTF
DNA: TGTGCCAGCAGTTGGGGGAACTATGGCTACACCTTC

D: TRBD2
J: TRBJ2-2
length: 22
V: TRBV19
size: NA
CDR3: CASSTSRRMVAGGRRNTGELFF
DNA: TGTGCCAGTAGTACCTCTCGAAGAATGGTAGCGGGAGGGAGGCGAAACACCGGGGAGCTGTTTTTT